Here is one TCR beta chain with its context. This sample is part of a study of blood T cell repertoires in COVID-19. Profiled with immunoSEQ multiplex PCR; TCRdb holds only in-frame clones, not every one. Here the sample spans 100,000 to 150,000 clones, about 77% being singletons. This CDR3 is 13 amino acids long. Trimming took 3 bases from V and 9 from J, leaving 12 bases between them. Germline CDR1 MDHEN, CDR2 SYDVKM. The sequence derives from a human donor in a cohort sampled during active COVID-19. The sequenced sample was peripheral blood. This chain links TRBV28 with TRBJ1-3; D is ambiguous. In DNA, the CDR3 is TGTGCCAGCAGTTTTCCGGACCGGGGCACCATATATTTT. This encodes CASSFPDRGTIYF.